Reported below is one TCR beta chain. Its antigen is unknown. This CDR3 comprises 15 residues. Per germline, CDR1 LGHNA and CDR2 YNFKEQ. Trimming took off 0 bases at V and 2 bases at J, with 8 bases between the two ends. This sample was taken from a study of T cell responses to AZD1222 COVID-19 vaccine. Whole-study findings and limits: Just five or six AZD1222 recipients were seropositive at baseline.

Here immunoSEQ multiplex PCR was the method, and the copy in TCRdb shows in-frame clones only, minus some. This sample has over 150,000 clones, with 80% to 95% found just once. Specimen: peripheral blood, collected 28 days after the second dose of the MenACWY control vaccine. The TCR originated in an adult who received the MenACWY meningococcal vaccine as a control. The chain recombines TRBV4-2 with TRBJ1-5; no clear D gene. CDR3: CASSQDPAGNQPQHF. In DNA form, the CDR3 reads TGTGCCAGCAGCCAAGATCCGGCGGGCAATCAGCCCCAGCATTTT.